This T cell receptor beta chain derives from a study of T cells in localized non-small cell lung cancer. Findings and caveats of the study: Heterogeneity remains possible, as sequencing covered one tumor region only.

This clone was detected only a few times. Its antigen is as yet unknown. The CDR3 loop spans 15 amino acids. Looked up from germline, CDR1 is MNHGY and CDR2 is SAAAGT. V trimming: 5 bases; J trimming: 5 bases; junction bases outside the gene matches: 8. Clones were sequenced by immunoSEQ multiplex PCR, and TCRdb holds only the in-frame ones, with some missing. The table has 7,500 to 10,000 clones, less than 45% seen once. Sequencing was performed on lymph node tissue, taken before any cancer treatment. This clonotype was sampled from a woman between 35 and 70 years old with stage I lung adenocarcinoma. V is TRBV6-8 and J is TRBJ2-7; 11 bases map to TRBD2. CDR3 sequence reads: CASSAYTSGGNEQYF. The CDR3 DNA is TGTGCCAGCAGTGCTTATACTAGCGGGGGTAACGAGCAGTACTTC.